This note documents a single TCR beta chain sequence. Its antigen is still unknown. The data belong to a study of cytomegalovirus exposure and HLA in healthy donors. Study findings and constraints: Among the most significant clusters, several appeared linked to common viral pathogens in a later analysis. Some V segments could not be told apart, so they were left out, TRBV6-2 and TRBV6-3 among them. An analysis that was carried out later associated 17,000 or so TCR beta sequences with HLA alleles at 0.05 false discovery rate.

The PCR employed 60 Vbeta primers together with 13 Jbeta primers. The protocol was immunoSEQ multiplex PCR, while the TCRdb copy is restricted to in-frame clones and leaves out a portion. The profile covers around 100,000 clones, with about four fifths appearing a single time and approximately 4.1% taken by the ten largest. From germline, CDR1 is LGHNA and CDR2 YSLEER. The CDR3 spans 20 residues. Between the trimmed V and J ends, which lost 0 bases and 4 bases, there was a span of 22 bases. The TCR sequence derives from a female donor in good health and CMV-seropositive. The V and J genes are TRBV4-3 and TRBJ2-6, with D possibly TRBD1 on 6 matching bases. Material for sequencing was PBMCs. CDR3 bases: TGCGCCAGCAGCCAAGACCTAATCAGGGGCACTTTCGGGGGGGCCAACGTCCTGACTTTC. Its translation is CASSQDLIRGTFGGANVLTF.